These 16 T cell receptor beta chains originate from one sample sequenced in a study of Ad26.COV2.S vaccination and SARS-CoV-2 variants (dated by TCRdb to 2020 to 2023). The sample's treatment or condition label, in plain terms: 19 received Ad26.COV2.S at low or high dose, single or two shots; about 5 received placebo; per-sample allocation not given. Repertoires of vaccine and placebo recipients were sequenced from samples taken on day 63 after the first injection. The library relied on the immunoSEQ multiplex PCR assay. Sourced from immuneACCESS, this table was stored by TCRdb with only in-frame sequences that have V and J called. A share of the clones is absent; for the studies checked, an unresolved V gene accounts for under half, and the remainder has no known explanation. The sample includes about 350,000 clones, with roughly 81% observed a single time. Jointly, the top ten make up about 3.5% of the sample.

The sequences come from peripheral blood, collected in a trial of Ad26.COV2.S vaccine versus placebo. Receptors originate from a person aged 18-60 years who received the Ad26.COV2.S COVID-19 vaccine or a placebo.

This clone was detected once. The chain carries TRBV30 and TRBJ2-1; 8 bases map to TRBD2. Germline-derived CDR1 and CDR2 are GTSNPN and SVGIG (reference sequence). The CDR3 length is 15 residues. Trimming cost V 5 bases and J 4 bases; bases outside gene matches: 10. This CDR3 reads CAWPEREQQYNEQFF. DNA for the CDR3: TGTGCCTGGCCTGAGCGGGAGCAACAATACAATGAGCAGTTCTTC. Using reference TRBV30 and TRBJ2-1 for the parts outside the CDR3, the full variable domain is SQTIHQWPATLVQPVGSPLSLECTVEGTSNPNLYWYRQAAGRGLQLLFYSVGIGQISSEVPQNLSASRPQDRQFILSSKKLLLSDSGFYLCAWPEREQQYNEQFFGPGTRLTVL.

This clone was recorded many times. The germline gene is not matched at one end of the junction; a read error may be the cause. This chain joins TRBV7-2 and TRBJ2-7, with TRBD1 matching over 8 bases. Germline loops: CDR1 SGHTA, CDR2 FQGNSA. This CDR3 comprises 15 residues. The CDR3 loop reads CASTLGQGASYEQYF. In DNA, the CDR3 is TGTGCCAGCACCTTAGGGCAGGGGGCCTCCTACGAGCAGTACTTC.

This chain links TRBV7-2 with TRBJ2-5; D possibly corresponds to TRBD1 (7 bases). Trimming stripped 4 bases from V and 4 bases from J, with 10 bases between. Germline-derived CDR1 and CDR2 are SGHTA and FQGNSA. This CDR3 has 13 amino acids. CDR3 nucleotides: TGTGCCAGCAGCTCCCAGGGGGGAGAGACCCAGTACTTC. This sequence encodes CASSSQGGETQYF.

The rearrangement uses TRBV27 and TRBJ2-2; 12 bases line up with TRBD2. This CDR3 has 16 residues. The germline V gene encodes CDR1 MNHEY and CDR2 SMNVEV (reference sequence). The junction had 6 bases not matched to a gene; V was cut back by 5 bases and J by 5 bases. In DNA form, the CDR3 reads TGTGCCAGCAGTCCACTAGCGGGAGGCGTTACCGGGGAGCTGTTTTTT. Residues: CASSPLAGGVTGELFF.

This clone has only a few counts. The rearrangement uses TRBV3-1 (or the pseudogene TRBV3-2) and TRBJ2-7; D might be TRBD2 (5 bases). Germline V gene lookup returns CDR1 LGHDT and CDR2 YNNKEL (reference sequence). The CDR3 contains 13 residues. Trimming stripped 5 bases from V and 3 bases from J, with 11 bases between. The CDR3 loop is CASSYGRDYEQYF. As DNA, the CDR3 is TGTGCCAGCAGCTACGGACGGGACTACGAGCAGTACTTC.

This clone has ten or more counts. The J gene is TRBJ2-2, the V gene TRBV25-1; D is unclear. Looked up from germline, CDR1 is MGHDK and CDR2 is SYGVNS. This CDR3 region has 14 residues. Trimming stripped 5 bases from V and 1 base from J, with 8 bases between. The CDR3 region has the DNA TGTGCCAGCAGTAACAGAGAGAACACCGGGGAGCTGTTTTTT. Translating it yields CASSNRENTGELFF.

The genes are TRBV3-1 (or the pseudogene TRBV3-2) and TRBJ2-5; 11 positions agree with TRBD2. There are 16 residues in the CDR3. The germline CDR1 and CDR2 sequences are LGHDT and YNNKEL (reference sequence). V was clipped by 1 base and J by 6 bases; unmatched bases: 7. CDR3 loop: CASSQVLSGGAQTQYF. Here the CDR3 DNA reads TGTGCCAGCAGCCAAGTCCTTAGCGGGGGGGCGCAGACCCAGTACTTC.

The chain combines TRBV5-1 with TRBJ2-5; a weak D match, TRBD2 (7 bases). Germline lookup yields CDR1 SGHRS and CDR2 YFSETQ. The ends were cut back, 0 bases at V and 4 bases at J, with 13 bases in the middle. This CDR3 is built from 15 residues. The CDR3 region has the DNA TGCGCCAGCAGCTTGGAGGTGGGAGGGGGAGAGACCCAGTACTTC. Amino acids: CASSLEVGGGETQYF. The whole variable domain, remainder taken from reference TRBV5-1 and TRBJ2-5, is KAGVTQTPRYLIKTRGQQVTLSCSPISGHRSVSWYQQTPGQGLQFLFEYFSETQRNKGNFPGRFSGRQFSNSRSEMNVSTLELGDSALYLCASSLEVGGGETQYFGPGTRLLVL.

V gene TRBV5-1 combines with J gene TRBJ2-5; D unclear. The CDR3 spans 12 residues. The V gene lost 4 bases and the J gene lost 5 bases, with 9 bases spanning the gap. Germline V gene data show CDR1 as SGHRS and CDR2 as YFSETQ. The CDR3 region has the DNA TGCGCCAGCAGCCTGGACGATGAGACCCAGTACTTC. Encoded protein: CASSLDDETQYF. Combining the CDR3 with reference TRBV5-1 and TRBJ2-5 gives the whole variable domain KAGVTQTPRYLIKTRGQQVTLSCSPISGHRSVSWYQQTPGQGLQFLFEYFSETQRNKGNFPGRFSGRQFSNSRSEMNVSTLELGDSALYLCASSLDDETQYFGPGTRLLVL.

This chain connects TRBV6-6 to TRBJ2-7; no clear D gene. Trimming left V 5 bases short and J 3 bases short, with 8 bases between. CDR3 length: 12 residues. CDR1 is MNHNY, CDR2 SVGAGI, per germline (reference sequence). The CDR3: CASSDRYYEQYF. The CDR3 DNA is TGTGCCAGCAGTGACCGATACTACGAGCAGTACTTC.

Ten or more counts support this clone. The chain uses TRBV10-1 and TRBJ2-3, with TRBD1 matching over 8 bases. V dropped 2 bases and J dropped 3; count of bases not matched to a gene: 4. This CDR3 comprises 15 residues. Germline CDR1 and CDR2: WNHNN and SYGVQD (reference sequence). CDR3 coding DNA: TGCGCCAGCAGTGAGGGACAGGGTCCGACAGATACGCAGTATTTT. This encodes CASSEGQGPTDTQYF.

This clone was counted once. V usage is TRBV11-2 and J usage is TRBJ2-1; TRBD2 matches at 10 bases. The CDR3 is made up of 16 amino acids. Trimming took 3 bases from V and 8 from J; bases not matched to a gene: 10. The V gene's germline CDR1 is SGHAT and CDR2 FQNNGV. The CDR3 sequence: CASSFPGRSGRDEQFF. The CDR3 DNA sequence: TGTGCCAGCAGCTTCCCGGGCCGAAGCGGGAGGGATGAGCAGTTCTTC.

This chain's CDR3 is CASSPLGGTPYEQYF. In DNA form, the CDR3 reads TGTGCCAGTAGTCCCCTAGGGGGGACCCCCTACGAGCAGTACTTC. The chain has TRBV19 and TRBJ2-7; D possibly uses TRBD1 or TRBD2 (6 bases each). The CDR3 runs 15 residues. V lost 5 bases and J 2 bases, leaving 16 bases between the germline ends. Germline assignment: CDR1 LNHDA and CDR2 SQIVND (reference sequence).

The chain has TRBV28 and TRBJ1-3; TRBD1 is a possible D gene (5 bases). From germline, CDR1 is MDHEN and CDR2 SYDVKM. The germline V and J ends were trimmed by 8 bases and 7 bases, with 18 bases remaining between them. This CDR3 has 14 residues. The CDR3 reads CASASGPPRNTIYF. The DNA of the CDR3 is TGTGCCAGCGCTTCAGGGCCACCGCGGAACACCATATATTTT. The variable domain in full, with the rest retrieved from reference TRBV28 and TRBJ1-3, is DVKVTQSSRYLVKRTGEKVFLECVQDMDHENMFWYRQDPGLGLRLIYFSYDVKMKEKGDIPEGYSVSREKKERFSLILESASTNQTSMYLCASASGPPRNTIYFGEGSWLTVV.

This chain joins TRBV5-1 and TRBJ1-2, with TRBD1 identical over 7 bases. Per germline, CDR1 SGHRS and CDR2 YFSETQ. The CDR3 has 16 amino acids. The V segment lost 0 bases and the J segment 5 bases; nucleotides outside the gene matches: 10. The CDR3 reads CASSLGATGVGYGYTF. In nucleotides, the CDR3 is TGCGCCAGCAGCTTGGGAGCCACAGGGGTCGGATATGGCTACACCTTC.

The V gene is TRBV7-9, the J gene TRBJ2-7; a possible D gene is TRBD2 (6 bases). From germline, CDR1 is SEHNR and CDR2 FQNEAQ (reference sequence). This CDR3 is built from 12 residues. V dropped 6 bases and J dropped 3 bases, with 9 bases sitting between them. CDR3 region: CASSRDFYEQYF. CDR3 nucleotide sequence: TGTGCCAGCAGTAGGGACTTCTACGAGCAGTACTTC.